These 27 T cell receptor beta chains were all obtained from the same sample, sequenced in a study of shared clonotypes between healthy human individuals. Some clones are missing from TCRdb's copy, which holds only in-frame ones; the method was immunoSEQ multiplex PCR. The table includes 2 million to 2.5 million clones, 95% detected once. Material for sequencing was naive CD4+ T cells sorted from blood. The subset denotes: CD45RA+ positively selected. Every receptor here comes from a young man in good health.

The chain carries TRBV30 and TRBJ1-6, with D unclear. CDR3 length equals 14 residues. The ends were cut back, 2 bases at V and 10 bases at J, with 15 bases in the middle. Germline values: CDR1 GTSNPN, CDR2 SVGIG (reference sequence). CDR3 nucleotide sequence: TGTGCCTGGAGTTCCGACATCGGTGGCTCACCCCTCCACTTT. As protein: CAWSSDIGGSPLHF. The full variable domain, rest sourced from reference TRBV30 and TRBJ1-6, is SQTIHQWPATLVQPVGSPLSLECTVEGTSNPNLYWYRQAAGRGLQLLFYSVGIGQISSEVPQNLSASRPQDRQFILSSKKLLLSDSGFYLCAWSSDIGGSPLHFGNGTRLTVT.

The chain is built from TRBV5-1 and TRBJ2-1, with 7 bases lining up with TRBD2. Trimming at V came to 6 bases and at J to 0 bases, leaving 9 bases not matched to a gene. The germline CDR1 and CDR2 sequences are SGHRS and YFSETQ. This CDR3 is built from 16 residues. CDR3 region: CASKVTGGSSYNEQFF. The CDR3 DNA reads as TGCGCCAGCAAGGTGACCGGCGGGAGCTCCTACAATGAGCAGTTCTTC.

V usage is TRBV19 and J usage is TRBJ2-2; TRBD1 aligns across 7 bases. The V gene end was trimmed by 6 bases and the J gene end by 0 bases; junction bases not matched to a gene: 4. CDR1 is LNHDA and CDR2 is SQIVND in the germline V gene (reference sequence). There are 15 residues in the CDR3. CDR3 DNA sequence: TGTGCCAGTAGGTCCGGGACAGCGAACACCGGGGAGCTGTTTTTT. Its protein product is CASRSGTANTGELFF.

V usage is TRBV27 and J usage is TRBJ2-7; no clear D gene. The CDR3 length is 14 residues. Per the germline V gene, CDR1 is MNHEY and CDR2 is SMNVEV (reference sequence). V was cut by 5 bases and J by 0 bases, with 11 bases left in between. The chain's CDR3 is CASSRSPLSYEQYF. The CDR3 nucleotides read TGTGCCAGCAGTAGGTCCCCCCTCTCCTACGAGCAGTACTTC.

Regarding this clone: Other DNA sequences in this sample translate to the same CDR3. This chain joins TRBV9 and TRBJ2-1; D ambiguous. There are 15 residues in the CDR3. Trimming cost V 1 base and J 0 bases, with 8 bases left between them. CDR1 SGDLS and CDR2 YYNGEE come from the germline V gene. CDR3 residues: CASSVSAGSYNEQFF. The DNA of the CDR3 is TGTGCCAGCAGCGTAAGTGCCGGCTCCTACAATGAGCAGTTCTTC.

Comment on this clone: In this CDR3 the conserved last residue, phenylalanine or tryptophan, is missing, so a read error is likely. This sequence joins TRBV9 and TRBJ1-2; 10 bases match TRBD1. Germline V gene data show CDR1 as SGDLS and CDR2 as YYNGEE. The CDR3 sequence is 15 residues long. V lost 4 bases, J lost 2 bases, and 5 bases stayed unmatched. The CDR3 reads CASSPRTGGNYGYTL. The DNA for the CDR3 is TGTGCCAGCAGCCCCCGGACAGGGGGGAACTATGGCTACACCCTC.

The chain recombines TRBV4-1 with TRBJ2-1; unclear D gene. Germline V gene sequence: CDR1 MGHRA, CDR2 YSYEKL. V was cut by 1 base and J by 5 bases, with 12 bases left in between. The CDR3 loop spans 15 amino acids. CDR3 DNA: TGCGCCAGCAGCCAAGTTCTAGGCCAAGACAATGAGCAGTTCTTC. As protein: CASSQVLGQDNEQFF.

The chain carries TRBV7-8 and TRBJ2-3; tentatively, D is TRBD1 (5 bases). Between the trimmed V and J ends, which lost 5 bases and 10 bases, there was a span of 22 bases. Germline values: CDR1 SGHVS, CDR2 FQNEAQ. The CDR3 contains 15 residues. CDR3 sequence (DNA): TGTGCCAGCAGCAAGACAGCATCTTCTAAAGGGGCGCAGTATTTT. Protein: CASSKTASSKGAQYF.

CDR3 in amino acids: CASSQDLGSWGTEAFF. DNA for the CDR3: TGTGCCAGCAGCCAAGATCTCGGGAGTTGGGGCACTGAAGCTTTCTTT. The chain recombines TRBV4-2 with TRBJ1-1; D ambiguous. Trimming removed 0 bases at V and 4 bases at J, with 15 bases between. The CDR3 totals 16 residues. Per germline, CDR1 LGHNA and CDR2 YNFKEQ.

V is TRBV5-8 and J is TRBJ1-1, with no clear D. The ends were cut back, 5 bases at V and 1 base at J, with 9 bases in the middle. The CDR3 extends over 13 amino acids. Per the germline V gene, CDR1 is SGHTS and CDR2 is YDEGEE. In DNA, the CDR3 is TGTGCCAGCAGTTCTCCCTGGAACACTGAAGCTTTCTTT. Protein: CASSSPWNTEAFF.

DNA for the CDR3: TGTGCCACCGTCCGGGGTCCGGATGGCTACACCTTC. It translates to CATVRGPDGYTF. The chain carries TRBV6-6 and TRBJ1-2; no definite D call. Germline V CDR1 and CDR2: MNHNY, SVGAGI (reference sequence). V was pared by 10 bases and J by 6 bases, with 15 bases between. The CDR3 is made up of 12 amino acids.

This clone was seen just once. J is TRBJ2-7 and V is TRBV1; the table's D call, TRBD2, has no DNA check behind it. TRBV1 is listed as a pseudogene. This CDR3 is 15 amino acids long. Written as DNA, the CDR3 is TGCACCAGCAGCCAAGGCCCCCTGACTGCCTACGAGCAGTACTTC. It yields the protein CTSSQGPLTAYEQYF.

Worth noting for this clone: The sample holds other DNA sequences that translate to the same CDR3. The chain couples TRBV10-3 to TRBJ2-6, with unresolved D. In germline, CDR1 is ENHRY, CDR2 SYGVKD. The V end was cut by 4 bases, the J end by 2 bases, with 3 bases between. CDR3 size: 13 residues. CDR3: CAISVAGANVLTF. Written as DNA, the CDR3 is TGTGCCATCAGTGTCGCTGGGGCCAACGTCCTGACTTTC.

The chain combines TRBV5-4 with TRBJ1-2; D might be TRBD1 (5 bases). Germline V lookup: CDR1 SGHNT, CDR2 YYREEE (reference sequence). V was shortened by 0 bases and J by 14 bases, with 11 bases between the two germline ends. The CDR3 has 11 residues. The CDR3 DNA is TGTGCCAGCAGCTTGGAAAACAGGCAGACCTTC. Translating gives CASSLENRQTF.

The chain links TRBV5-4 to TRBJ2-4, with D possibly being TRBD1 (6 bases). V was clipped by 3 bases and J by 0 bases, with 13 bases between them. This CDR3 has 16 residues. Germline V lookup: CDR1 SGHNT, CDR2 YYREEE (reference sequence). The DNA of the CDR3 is TGTGCCAGCAGCTCTCGACAGGAGCTAGCCAAAAACATTCAGTACTTC. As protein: CASSSRQELAKNIQYF.

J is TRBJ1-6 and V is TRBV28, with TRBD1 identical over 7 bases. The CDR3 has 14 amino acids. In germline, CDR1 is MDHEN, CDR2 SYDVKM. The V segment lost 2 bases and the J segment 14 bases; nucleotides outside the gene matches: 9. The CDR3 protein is CASSLRGPGDTLHF. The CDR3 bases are TGTGCCAGCAGTTTAAGGGGGCCCGGCGACACCCTCCACTTT.

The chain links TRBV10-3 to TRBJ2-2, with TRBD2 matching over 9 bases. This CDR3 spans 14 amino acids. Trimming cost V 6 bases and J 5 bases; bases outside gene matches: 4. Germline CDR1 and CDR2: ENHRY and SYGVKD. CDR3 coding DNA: TGTGCCATCAGGGGTCTAGCGGGGACCGGGGAGCTGTTTTTT. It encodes CAIRGLAGTGELFF.

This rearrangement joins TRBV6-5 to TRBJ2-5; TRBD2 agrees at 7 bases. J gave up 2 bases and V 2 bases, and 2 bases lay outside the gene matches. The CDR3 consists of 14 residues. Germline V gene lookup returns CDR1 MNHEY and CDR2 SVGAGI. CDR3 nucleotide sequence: TGTGCCAGCAGTTACGTCGGGGGGCAAGAGACCCAGTACTTC. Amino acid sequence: CASSYVGGQETQYF.

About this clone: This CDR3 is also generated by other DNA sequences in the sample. Here the CDR3 reads CASSLGTGVYEQYF. CDR3 coding DNA: TGCGCCAGCAGCTTGGGGACAGGGGTGTACGAGCAGTACTTC. This rearrangement joins TRBV5-1 to TRBJ2-7; 9 bases are shared with TRBD1. This CDR3 has 14 amino acids. V lost 0 bases and J lost 4; bases outside the gene matches: 2. Germline assignment: CDR1 SGHRS and CDR2 YFSETQ.

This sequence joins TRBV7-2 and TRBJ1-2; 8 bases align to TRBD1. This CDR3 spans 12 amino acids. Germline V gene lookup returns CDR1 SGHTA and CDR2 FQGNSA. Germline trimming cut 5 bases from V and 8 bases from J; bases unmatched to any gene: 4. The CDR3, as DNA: TGTGCCAGCAGCCCAGGGGGCGGCGGCTACACCTTC. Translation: CASSPGGGGYTF.

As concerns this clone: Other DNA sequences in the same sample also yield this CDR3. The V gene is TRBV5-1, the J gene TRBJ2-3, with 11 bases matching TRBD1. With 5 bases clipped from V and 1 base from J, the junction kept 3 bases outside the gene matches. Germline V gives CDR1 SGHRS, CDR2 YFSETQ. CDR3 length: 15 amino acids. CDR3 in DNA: TGCGCCAGCAGTGAGGGACAGGGGGGCACAGATACGCAGTATTTT. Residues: CASSEGQGGTDTQYF.

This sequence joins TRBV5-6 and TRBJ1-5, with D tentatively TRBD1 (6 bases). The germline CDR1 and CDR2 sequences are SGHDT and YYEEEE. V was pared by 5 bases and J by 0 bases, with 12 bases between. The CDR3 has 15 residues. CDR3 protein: CASSSRGASNQPQHF. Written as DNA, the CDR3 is TGTGCCAGCAGTTCTAGGGGGGCTAGCAATCAGCCCCAGCATTTT.

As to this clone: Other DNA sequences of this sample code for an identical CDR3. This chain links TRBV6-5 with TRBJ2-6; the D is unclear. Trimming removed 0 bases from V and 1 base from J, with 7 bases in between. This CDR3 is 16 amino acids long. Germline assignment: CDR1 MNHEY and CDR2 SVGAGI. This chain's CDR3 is CASSYSKSSGANVLTF. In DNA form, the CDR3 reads TGTGCCAGCAGTTACTCGAAGAGTTCTGGGGCCAACGTCCTGACTTTC.

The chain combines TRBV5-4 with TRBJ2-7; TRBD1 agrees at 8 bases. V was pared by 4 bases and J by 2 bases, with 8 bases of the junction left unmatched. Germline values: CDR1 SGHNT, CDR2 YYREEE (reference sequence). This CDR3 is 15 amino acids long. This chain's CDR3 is CASSPPQGAPYEQYF. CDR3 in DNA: TGTGCCAGCAGCCCACCGCAGGGGGCCCCCTACGAGCAGTACTTC.

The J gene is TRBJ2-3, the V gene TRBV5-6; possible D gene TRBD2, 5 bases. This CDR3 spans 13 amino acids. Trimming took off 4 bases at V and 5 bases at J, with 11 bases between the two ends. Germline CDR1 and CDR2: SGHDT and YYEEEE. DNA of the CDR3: TGTGCCAGCAGCCTTAGTGCGGGAGATACGCAGTATTTT. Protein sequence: CASSLSAGDTQYF.

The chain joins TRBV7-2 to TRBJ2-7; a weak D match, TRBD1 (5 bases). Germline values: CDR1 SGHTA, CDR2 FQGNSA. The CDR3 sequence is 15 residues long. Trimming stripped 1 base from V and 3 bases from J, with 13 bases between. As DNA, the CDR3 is TGTGCCAGCAGCTTAGGTCCCCAGGGTAGCTACGAGCAGTACTTC. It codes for CASSLGPQGSYEQYF.

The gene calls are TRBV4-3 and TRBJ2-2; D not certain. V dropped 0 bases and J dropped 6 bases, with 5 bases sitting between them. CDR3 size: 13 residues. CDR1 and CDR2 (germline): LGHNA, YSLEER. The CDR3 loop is CASSQDHSGELFF. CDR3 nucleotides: TGCGCCAGCAGCCAAGATCACTCCGGGGAGCTGTTTTTT.